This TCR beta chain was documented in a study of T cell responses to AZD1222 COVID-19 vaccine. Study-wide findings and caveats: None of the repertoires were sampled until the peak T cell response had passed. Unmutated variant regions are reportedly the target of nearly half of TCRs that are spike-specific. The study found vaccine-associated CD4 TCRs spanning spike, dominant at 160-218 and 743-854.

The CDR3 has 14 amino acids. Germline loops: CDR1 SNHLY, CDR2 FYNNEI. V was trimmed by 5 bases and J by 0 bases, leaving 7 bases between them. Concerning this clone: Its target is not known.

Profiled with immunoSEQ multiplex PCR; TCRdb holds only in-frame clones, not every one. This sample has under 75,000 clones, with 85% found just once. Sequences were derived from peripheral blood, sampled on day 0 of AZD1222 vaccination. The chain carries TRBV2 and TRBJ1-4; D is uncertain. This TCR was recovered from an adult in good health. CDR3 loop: CASSSLATNEKLFF. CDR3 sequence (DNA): TGTGCCAGCAGTTCCCTTGCAACTAATGAAAAACTGTTTTTT.